This TCR beta chain was sequenced in a study of shared clonotypes between healthy human individuals. Findings of the study overall: Generally, naive subsets (rather than memory subsets) showed larger estimated richness.

CDR1 and CDR2 from the germline V gene are SQVTM and ANQGSEA. The CDR3 runs to 14 residues. V gave up 5 bases and J gave up 2 bases, with 16 bases separating them. Sequencing used immunoSEQ multiplex PCR; TCRdb keeps in-frame clones, though not all of them. The table lists millions of clones, approximately 95% of them singletons. A CD45RA+ naive subset and a CD45RA-negative memory subset were split from CD4+ cells. To note about this clone: What it binds is not known.

The clonotype comes from a man younger than 30 in good health. Some clones in this sample may be carry-over from other donors' samples. Material for sequencing was naive CD4+ T cells from PBMCs. Subset meaning: CD45RA+ positively selected. The rearrangement joins TRBV29-1 to TRBJ2-7; possible D gene TRBD2, 5 bases. The CDR3: CSVLTGDGAYEQYF. CDR3 coding DNA: TGCAGCGTTTTAACGGGTGACGGGGCCTACGAGCAGTACTTC.